Listed here are 8 T cell receptor beta chains from one sample, sequenced in a study of Graves' ophthalmopathy and Graves' hyperthyroidism. The authors amplified TCR beta CDR3 regions from RNA transcripts. Scientists carried out first-round RT-PCR using HTBI primers and then a second-round multiplex PCR. TCRdb reprocessed the multiplex PCR reads via MiXCR and lists one record per CDR3 protein. Of some 350,000 distinct CDR3 sequences in the sample, about a sixth were seen once. Material: peripheral blood. All receptors derive from an adult woman with stable Graves' hyperthyroidism.

This clonotype came up many times. This rearrangement joins TRBV7-9 to TRBJ1-2, with 9 bases identical to TRBD1. This CDR3 has 13 amino acids. The V gene's germline CDR1 is SEHNR and CDR2 FQNEAQ (reference sequence). The V and J ends lost 5 bases and 8 bases, in that order; junction bases with no gene match: 6. CDR3 amino acids: CASSPQGARGYTF. In DNA, the CDR3 is TGTGCCAGCAGCCCACAGGGGGCGCGCGGCTACACCTTC.

This clonotype showed up many times. The chain has TRBV7-3 and TRBJ2-2, with D perhaps TRBD1 or TRBD2 (5 bases each). Germline loops: CDR1 SGHTA, CDR2 FQGTGA. The CDR3 contains 14 residues. V lost 2 bases, J lost 7 bases, and 11 bases lay in between. CDR3 nucleotide sequence: TGTGCCAGCAGCTTATCGGGACCGAACGGGGAGCTGTTTTTT. This sequence encodes CASSLSGPNGELFF.

This clonotype has at least ten counts. The chain is built from TRBV6-5 and TRBJ2-7, with 8 bases aligning to TRBD2. Trimming cost V 2 bases and J 1 base; bases outside gene matches: 1. The germline V gene has CDR1 MNHEY and CDR2 SVGAGI. The CDR3 has 14 residues. CDR3 sequence reads: CASSYGTRSYEQYF. CDR3 nucleotides: TGTGCCAGCAGTTACGGGACTAGATCCTACGAGCAGTACTTC.

This clonotype was seen at least ten times. This chain connects TRBV11-2 to TRBJ1-1; D is perhaps TRBD1 (5 bases). The ends were cut back, 0 bases at V and 0 bases at J, with 8 bases in the middle. Germline CDR1 reads SGHAT; CDR2 reads FQNNGV. The CDR3 is made up of 15 amino acids. In DNA form, the CDR3 reads TGTGCCAGCAGCTTAGAACGGGGGGTGAACACTGAAGCTTTCTTT. As protein: CASSLERGVNTEAFF.

This clonotype showed up many times. The rearrangement uses TRBV4-3 and TRBJ1-1; perhaps TRBD1 as D (5 bases). Trimming left V 1 base short and J 1 base short, with 10 bases between. CDR1 and CDR2 from the germline V gene are LGHNA and YSLEER. CDR3 length: 15 residues. In DNA, the CDR3 is TGCGCCAGCAGCCAAGTAGGAGGGACGAACACTGAAGCTTTCTTT. Translating gives CASSQVGGTNTEAFF.

This clonotype has a count of ten or more. The rearrangement uses TRBV29-1 and TRBJ2-5, with 9 bases lining up with TRBD1. Trimming took 8 bases from V and 5 from J; bases not matched to a gene: 9. This CDR3 spans 13 amino acids. The germline V gene has CDR1 SQVTM and CDR2 ANQGSEA. CDR3: CSIGQGQGETQYF. DNA for the CDR3: TGCAGCATCGGACAGGGGCAGGGGGAGACCCAGTACTTC. The whole variable domain, filled in from reference TRBV29-1 and TRBJ2-5, reads SAVISQKPSRDICQRGTSLTIQCQVDSQVTMMFWYRQQPGQSLTLIATANQGSEATYESGFVIDKFPISRPNLTFSTLTVSNMSPEDSSIYLCSIGQGQGETQYFGPGTRLLVL.

This clonotype has at least ten counts. The J gene is TRBJ1-5, the V gene TRBV6-1; weak D call: TRBD1 (5 bases). The length of the CDR3 is 15 residues. V was shortened by 4 bases and J by 1 base, with 11 bases between the two germline ends. Germline CDR1 and CDR2: MNHNS and SASEGT. The CDR3 sequence is CASSVLRDSNQPQHF. Here the CDR3 DNA reads TGTGCCAGCAGTGTCCTACGGGACAGCAATCAGCCCCAGCATTTT.

The table lists this clonotype with many counts. This chain joins TRBV6-2 or TRBV6-3 and TRBJ2-5; 9 positions agree with TRBD2. The V segment lost 5 bases and the J segment 1 base; nucleotides outside the gene matches: 2. The V gene's germline CDR1 is MNHEY and CDR2 SVGEGT. This CDR3 contains 14 residues. The CDR3 protein is CASSPTSGQETQYF. The CDR3 nucleotides read TGTGCCAGCAGTCCGACTAGCGGCCAAGAGACCCAGTACTTC.